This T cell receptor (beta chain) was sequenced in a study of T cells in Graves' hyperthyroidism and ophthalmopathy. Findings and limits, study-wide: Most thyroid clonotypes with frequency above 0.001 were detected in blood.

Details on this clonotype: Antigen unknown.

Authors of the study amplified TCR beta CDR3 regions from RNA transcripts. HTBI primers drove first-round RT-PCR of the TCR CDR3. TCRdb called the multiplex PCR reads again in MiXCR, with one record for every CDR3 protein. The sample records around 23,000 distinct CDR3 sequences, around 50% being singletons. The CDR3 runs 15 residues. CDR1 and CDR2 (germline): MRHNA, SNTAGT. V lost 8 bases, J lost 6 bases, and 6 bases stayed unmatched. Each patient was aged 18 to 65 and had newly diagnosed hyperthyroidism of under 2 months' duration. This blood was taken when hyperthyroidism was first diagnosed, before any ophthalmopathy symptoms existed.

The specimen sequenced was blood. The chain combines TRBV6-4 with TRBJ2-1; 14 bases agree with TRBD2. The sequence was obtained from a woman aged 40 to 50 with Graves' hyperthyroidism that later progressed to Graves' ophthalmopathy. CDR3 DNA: TGTGCCAGCTCCCTCGGGACTAGCGGGAGCAATGAGCAGTTCTTC. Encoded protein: CASSLGTSGSNEQFF.